The TCR beta chain under discussion was sequenced for a study of early T cells in non-severe SARS-CoV-2 infection (dated by TCRdb to 2020 to 2022). In the study overall: Because TCR sequencing was done on bulk RNA from unsorted whole blood, the alpha and beta chains could not be paired. What the research found in general, with its limitations: VDJdb matching was skewed toward anti-spike CD8 responses and likely underestimated virus-specific expansions, missing private and CD4 specificities.

Ten or more counts support this clonotype. Which antigen it targets is not known. No base qualities exist here, and no much larger clone lies one base off it. Libraries came from 5' RACE. The instrument given in TCRdb is NextSeq 500. The TCR library protocol attached unique molecular identifiers to individual cDNA molecules to correct for sequencing error and PCR bias. Both TCR alpha and beta chains were sequenced, and tight co-correlation was observed between alpha and beta sequence abundances in each sample. From the authors' description of their analysis: V gene, J gene and CDR3 annotation of TCR sequences was performed with Decombinator V4. Expanded TCRs were defined as changing significantly between any two time points under a Poisson model with p below 0.0001. TCR abundances were normalised to the total number of TCRs sequenced in each sample and reported as counts per million. TRAV1-2 paired with TRAJ12, TRAJ20 or TRAJ33 defined MAIT TCRs, while TRAV10 paired with TRAJ18 defined iNKT TCRs. VDJdb, accessed on 1 November 2021, was searched for TCRs annotated for CMV, EBV and SARS-CoV-2, and TCRs annotated for more than one antigen were excluded. TCRdb trimmed the raw reads at Q25, called clones with MiXCR and kept productive beta chains. Rows merge per CDR3 protein into single entries with the most common DNA and genes. TCRdb's processing, not the authors', yielded these V and J calls. The sample table shows about 16,000 distinct CDR3 sequences, and roughly 5.1% are seen once. The ten top clones hold 6.5% to 8.5% of the sample.

Here V drops 5 bases and J drops 7 bases, and the junction holds 10 bases not matched to any gene. Per the germline V gene (reference sequence), LNHDA is the CDR1 and SQIVND is the CDR2. Reading from cysteine to phenylalanine, the CDR3 counts 15 amino acids. The retained sequence is limited to the CDR3, 45 bases, with the frame set at the first base. This was a case-control study nested in a cohort of healthcare workers in London, UK, who had nasopharyngeal swab PCR tests and blood samples taken every week. Healthcare workers were enrolled in the week of the UK lockdown, from 23 to 31 March 2020, and were followed every week for up to 16 weeks.

This receptor was identified in an adult who was a healthcare worker with PCR-confirmed SARS-CoV-2 infection or an uninfected control (not recorded which). The sequencing sample was made of whole blood. This chain joins TRBV19 to TRBJ1-4; the junction holds 7 bases that match TRBD1. In nucleotide form, the sequence is TGTGCCAGTAGTCCACTGACAGGGAGGAGTGAAAAACTGTTTTTT. It codes for CASSPLTGRSEKLFF.